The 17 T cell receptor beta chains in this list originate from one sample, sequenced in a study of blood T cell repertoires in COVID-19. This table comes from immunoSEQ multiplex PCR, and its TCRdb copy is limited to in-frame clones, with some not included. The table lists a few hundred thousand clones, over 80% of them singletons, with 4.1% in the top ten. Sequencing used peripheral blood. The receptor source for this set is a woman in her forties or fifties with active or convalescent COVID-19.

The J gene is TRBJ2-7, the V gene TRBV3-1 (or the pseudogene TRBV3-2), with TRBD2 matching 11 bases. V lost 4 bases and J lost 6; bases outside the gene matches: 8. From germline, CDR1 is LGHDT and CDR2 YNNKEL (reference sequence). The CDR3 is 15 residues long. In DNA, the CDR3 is TGTGCCAGCAGCCTGTTCGGTAGCGGGAGGGGCGAGCAGTACTTC. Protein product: CASSLFGSGRGEQYF.

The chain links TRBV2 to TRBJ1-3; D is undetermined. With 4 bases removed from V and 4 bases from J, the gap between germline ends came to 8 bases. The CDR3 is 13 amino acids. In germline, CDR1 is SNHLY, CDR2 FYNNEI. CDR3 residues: CASSGVGGNTIYF. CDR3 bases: TGTGCCAGCAGTGGAGTGGGCGGAAACACCATATATTTT.

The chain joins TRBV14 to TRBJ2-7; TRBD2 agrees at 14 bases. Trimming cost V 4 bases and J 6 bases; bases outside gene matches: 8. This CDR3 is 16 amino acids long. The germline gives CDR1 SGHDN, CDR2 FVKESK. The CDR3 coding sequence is TGTGCCAGCAGCCCTGGACTAGCGGGAGGTGAAGTCGAGCAGTACTTC. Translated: CASSPGLAGGEVEQYF.

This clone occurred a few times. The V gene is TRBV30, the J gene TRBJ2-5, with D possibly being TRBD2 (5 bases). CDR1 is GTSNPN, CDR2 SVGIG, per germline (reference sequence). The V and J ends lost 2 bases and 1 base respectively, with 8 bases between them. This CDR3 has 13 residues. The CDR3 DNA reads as TGTGCCTGGAGTCGGAGGCGCCAAGAGACCCAGTACTTC. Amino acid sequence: CAWSRRRQETQYF.

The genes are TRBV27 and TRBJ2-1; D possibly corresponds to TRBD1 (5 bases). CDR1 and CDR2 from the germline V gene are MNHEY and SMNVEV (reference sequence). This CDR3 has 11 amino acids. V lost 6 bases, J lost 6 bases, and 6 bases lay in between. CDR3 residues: CASRTVNEQFF. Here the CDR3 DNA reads TGTGCCAGCAGGACAGTCAATGAGCAGTTCTTC.

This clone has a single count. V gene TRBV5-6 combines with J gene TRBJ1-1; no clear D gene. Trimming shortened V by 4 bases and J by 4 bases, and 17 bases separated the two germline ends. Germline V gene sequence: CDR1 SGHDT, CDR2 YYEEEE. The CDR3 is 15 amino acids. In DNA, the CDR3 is TGTGCCAGCAGCCATAGCGGGATAGCGAGCACTGAAGCTTTCTTT. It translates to CASSHSGIASTEAFF.

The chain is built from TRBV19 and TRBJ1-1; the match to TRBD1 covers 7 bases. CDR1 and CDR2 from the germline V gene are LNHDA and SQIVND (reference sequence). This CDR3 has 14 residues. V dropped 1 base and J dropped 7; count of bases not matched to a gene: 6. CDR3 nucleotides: TGTGCCAGTAGTATAGCCAGGGGGTCTAATGAAGCTTTCTTT. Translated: CASSIARGSNEAFF. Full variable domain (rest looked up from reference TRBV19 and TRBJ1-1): DGGITQSPKYLFRKEGQNVTLSCEQNLNHDAMYWYRQDPGQGLRLIYYSQIVNDFQKGDIAEGYSVSREKKESFPLTVTSAQKNPTAFYLCASSIARGSNEAFFGQGTRLTVV.

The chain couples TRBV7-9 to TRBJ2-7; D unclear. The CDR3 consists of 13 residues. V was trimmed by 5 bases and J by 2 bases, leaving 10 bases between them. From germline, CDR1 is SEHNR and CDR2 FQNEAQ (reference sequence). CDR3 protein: CASSPPLAYEQYF. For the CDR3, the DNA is TGTGCCAGCAGCCCCCCCCTCGCCTACGAGCAGTACTTC.

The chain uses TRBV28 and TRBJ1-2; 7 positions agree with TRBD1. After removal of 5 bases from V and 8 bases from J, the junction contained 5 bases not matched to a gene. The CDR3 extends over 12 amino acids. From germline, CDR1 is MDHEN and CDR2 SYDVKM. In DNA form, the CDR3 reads TGTGCCAGCAGTCCGACAGGGAACGGCTACACCTTC. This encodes CASSPTGNGYTF.

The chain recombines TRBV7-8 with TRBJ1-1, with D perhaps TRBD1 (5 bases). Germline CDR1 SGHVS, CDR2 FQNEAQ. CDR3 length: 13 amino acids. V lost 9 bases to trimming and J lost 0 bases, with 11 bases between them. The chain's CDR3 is CASAQVMNTEAFF. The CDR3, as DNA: TGTGCCAGTGCACAGGTCATGAACACTGAAGCTTTCTTT.

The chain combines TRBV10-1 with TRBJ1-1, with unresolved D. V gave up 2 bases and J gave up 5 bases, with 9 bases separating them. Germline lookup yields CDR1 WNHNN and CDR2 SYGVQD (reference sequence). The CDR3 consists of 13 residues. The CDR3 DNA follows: TGCGCCAGCAGTGAGACTCGGGTGACTGAAGCTTTCTTT. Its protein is CASSETRVTEAFF.

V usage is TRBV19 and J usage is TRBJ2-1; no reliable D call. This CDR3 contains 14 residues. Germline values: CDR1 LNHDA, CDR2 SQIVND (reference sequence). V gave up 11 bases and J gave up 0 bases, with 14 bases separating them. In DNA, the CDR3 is TGTGCCTCCTCTACGAAGAGCTCCTACAATGAGCAGTTCTTC. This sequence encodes CASSTKSSYNEQFF.

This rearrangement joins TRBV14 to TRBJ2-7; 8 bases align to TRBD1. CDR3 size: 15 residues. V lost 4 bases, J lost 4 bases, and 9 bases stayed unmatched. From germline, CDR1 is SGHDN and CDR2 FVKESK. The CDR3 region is CASSPLQGAGYEQYF. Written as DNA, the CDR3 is TGTGCCAGCAGCCCCCTCCAGGGGGCGGGTTACGAGCAGTACTTC.

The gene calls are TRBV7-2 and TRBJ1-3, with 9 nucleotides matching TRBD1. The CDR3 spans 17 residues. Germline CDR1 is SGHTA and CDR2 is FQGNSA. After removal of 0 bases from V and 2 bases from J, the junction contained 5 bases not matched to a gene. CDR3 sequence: CASSLAGTGLTGNTIYF. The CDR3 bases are TGTGCCAGCAGCTTAGCAGGGACAGGGCTGACTGGAAACACCATATATTTT.

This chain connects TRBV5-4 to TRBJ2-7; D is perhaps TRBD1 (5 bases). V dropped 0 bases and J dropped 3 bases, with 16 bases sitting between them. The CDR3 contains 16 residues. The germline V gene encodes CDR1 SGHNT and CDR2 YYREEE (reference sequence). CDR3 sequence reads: CASSLGQGPKVYEQYF. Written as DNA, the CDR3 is TGTGCCAGCAGCTTGGGTCAGGGTCCTAAGGTCTACGAGCAGTACTTC. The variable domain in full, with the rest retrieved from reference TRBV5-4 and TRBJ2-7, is ETGVTQSPTHLIKTRGQQVTLRCSSQSGHNTVSWYQQALGQGPQFIFQYYREEENGRGNFPPRFSGLQFPNYSSELNVNALELDDSALYLCASSLGQGPKVYEQYFGPGTRLTVT.

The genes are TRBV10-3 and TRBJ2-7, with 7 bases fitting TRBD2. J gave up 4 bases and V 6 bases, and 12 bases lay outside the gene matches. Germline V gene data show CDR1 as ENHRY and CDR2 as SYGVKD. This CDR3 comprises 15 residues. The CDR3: CAISRSGEGLYEQYF. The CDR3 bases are TGTGCCATCAGCCGATCGGGGGAGGGGTTATACGAGCAGTACTTC.

The CDR3 sequence is CASALSGTSQETQYF. CDR3 DNA sequence: TGCGCCAGCGCCCTCAGCGGGACTTCCCAAGAGACCCAGTACTTC. The rearrangement links TRBV5-1 to TRBJ2-5; TRBD2 agrees at 7 bases. V gave up 7 bases and J gave up 1 base; unmatched junction bases: 10. Germline V gene sequence: CDR1 SGHRS, CDR2 YFSETQ. The CDR3 loop spans 15 amino acids.